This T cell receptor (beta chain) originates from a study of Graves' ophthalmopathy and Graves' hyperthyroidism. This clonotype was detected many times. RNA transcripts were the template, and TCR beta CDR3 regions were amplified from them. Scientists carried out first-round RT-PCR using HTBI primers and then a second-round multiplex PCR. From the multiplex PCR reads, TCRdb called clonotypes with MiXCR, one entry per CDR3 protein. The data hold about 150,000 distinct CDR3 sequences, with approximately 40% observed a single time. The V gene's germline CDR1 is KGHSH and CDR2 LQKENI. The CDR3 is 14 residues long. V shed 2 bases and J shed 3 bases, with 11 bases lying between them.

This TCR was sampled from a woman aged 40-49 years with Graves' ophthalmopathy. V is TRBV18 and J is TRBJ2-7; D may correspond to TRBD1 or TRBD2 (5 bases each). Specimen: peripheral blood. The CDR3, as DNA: TGTGCCAGCTCACCATCCGGGGACCACTACGAGCAGTACTTC. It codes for CASSPSGDHYEQYF. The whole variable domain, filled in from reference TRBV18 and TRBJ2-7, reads NAGVMQNPRHLVRRRGQEARLRCSPMKGHSHVYWYRQLPEEGLKFMVYLQKENIIDESGMPKERFSAEFPKEGPSILRIQQVVRGDSAAYFCASSPSGDHYEQYFGPGTRLTVT.